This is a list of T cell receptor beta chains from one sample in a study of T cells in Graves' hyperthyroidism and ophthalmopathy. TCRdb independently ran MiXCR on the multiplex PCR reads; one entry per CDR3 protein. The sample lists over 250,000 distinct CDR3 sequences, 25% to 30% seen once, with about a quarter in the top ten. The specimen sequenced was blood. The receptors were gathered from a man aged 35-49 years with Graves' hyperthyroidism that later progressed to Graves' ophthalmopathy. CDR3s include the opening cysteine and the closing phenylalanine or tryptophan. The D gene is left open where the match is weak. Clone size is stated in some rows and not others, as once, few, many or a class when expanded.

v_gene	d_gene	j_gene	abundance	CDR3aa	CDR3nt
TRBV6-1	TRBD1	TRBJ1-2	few	CASSRNTGAYGYTF	TGTGCCAGCAGTCGAAATACAGGGGCCTATGGCTACACCTTC
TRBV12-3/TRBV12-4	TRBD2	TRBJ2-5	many	CASSQGLAGETQYF	TGTGCCAGCAGTCAAGGACTAGCGGGTGAGACCCAGTACTTC
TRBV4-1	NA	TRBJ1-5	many	CASSHRLDQPQHF	TGCGCCAGCAGCCACAGGTTGGATCAGCCCCAGCATTTT
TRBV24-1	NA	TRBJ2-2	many	CATRSRDQLTGELFF	TGTGCCACCAGAAGCCGGGACCAGCTCACCGGGGAGCTGTTTTTT
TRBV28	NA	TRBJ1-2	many	CASSLVASGAYGYTF	TGTGCCAGCAGTTTGGTAGCTTCGGGGGCTTATGGCTACACCTTC
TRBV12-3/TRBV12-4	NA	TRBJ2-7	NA	CASRGASDEQYF	TGTGCCAGCAGAGGAGCCTCTGACGAGCAGTACTTC
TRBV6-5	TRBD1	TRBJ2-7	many	CASRTTGVVYEQYF	TGTGCCAGCAGGACGACAGGGGTGGTCTACGAGCAGTACTTC
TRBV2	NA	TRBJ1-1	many	CASGGNLLGAFF	TGTGCCAGCGGCGGCAACCTTCTCGGAGCTTTCTTT
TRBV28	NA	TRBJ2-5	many	CASSPRRGAWETQYF	TGTGCCAGCAGTCCCCGGAGGGGGGCATGGGAGACCCAGTACTTC
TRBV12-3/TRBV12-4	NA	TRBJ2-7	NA	CASSLDRKTYEQYF	TGTGCCAGCAGTTTAGACAGGAAGACCTACGAGCAGTACTTC
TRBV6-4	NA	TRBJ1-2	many	CASSSKWGQTYGYTF	TGTGCCAGCAGTTCTAAGTGGGGACAAACCTATGGCTACACCTTC
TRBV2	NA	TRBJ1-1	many	CASFPEMNTEAFF	TGTGCCAGCTTCCCAGAAATGAACACTGAAGCTTTCTTT
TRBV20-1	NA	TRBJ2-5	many	CSARLVYQETQYF	TGCAGTGCTAGGCTTGTGTACCAAGAGACCCAGTACTTC
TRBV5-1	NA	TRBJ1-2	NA	CASSSDGAYGYTF	TGCGCCAGCAGCTCGGACGGCGCCTATGGCTACACCTTC
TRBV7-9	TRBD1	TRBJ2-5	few	CASSFGSGGLETQYF	TGTGCCAGCAGCTTCGGGTCAGGGGGTTTGGAGACCCAGTACTTC
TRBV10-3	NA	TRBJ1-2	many	CAISESSGVKGYTF	TGTGCCATCAGTGAGTCGTCAGGAGTAAAAGGCTACACCTTC
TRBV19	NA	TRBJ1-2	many	CASSIDLLGRVYGYTF	TGTGCCAGTAGTATAGATCTATTGGGCAGAGTCTATGGCTACACCTTC
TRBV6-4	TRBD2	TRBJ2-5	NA	CASRTLPGLAKGETQYF	TGTGCCAGCAGGACTCTCCCGGGACTAGCGAAGGGAGAGACCCAGTACTTC